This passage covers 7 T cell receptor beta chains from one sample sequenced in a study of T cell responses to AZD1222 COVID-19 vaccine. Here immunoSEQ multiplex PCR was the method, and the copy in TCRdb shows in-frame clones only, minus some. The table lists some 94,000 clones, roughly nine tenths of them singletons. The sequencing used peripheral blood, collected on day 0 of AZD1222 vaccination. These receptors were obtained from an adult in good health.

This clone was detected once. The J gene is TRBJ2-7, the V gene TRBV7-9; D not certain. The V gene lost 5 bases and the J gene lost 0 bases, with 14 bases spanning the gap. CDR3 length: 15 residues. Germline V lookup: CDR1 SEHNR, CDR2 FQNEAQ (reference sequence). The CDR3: CASSPKDGASYEQYF. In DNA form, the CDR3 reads TGTGCCAGCAGCCCCAAGGACGGAGCCTCCTACGAGCAGTACTTC.

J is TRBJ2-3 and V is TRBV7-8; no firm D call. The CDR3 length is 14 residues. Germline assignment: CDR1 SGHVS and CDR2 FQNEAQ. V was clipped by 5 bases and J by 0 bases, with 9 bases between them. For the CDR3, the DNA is TGTGCCAGCAGCCCTCTAATCAGCACAGATACGCAGTATTTT. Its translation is CASSPLISTDTQYF.

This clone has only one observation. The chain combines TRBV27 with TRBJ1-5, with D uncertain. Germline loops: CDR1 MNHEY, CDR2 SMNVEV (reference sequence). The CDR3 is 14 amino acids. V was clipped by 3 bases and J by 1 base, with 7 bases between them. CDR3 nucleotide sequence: TGTGCCAGCAGTTTTGCGGGGAGCAATCAGCCCCAGCATTTT. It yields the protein CASSFAGSNQPQHF.

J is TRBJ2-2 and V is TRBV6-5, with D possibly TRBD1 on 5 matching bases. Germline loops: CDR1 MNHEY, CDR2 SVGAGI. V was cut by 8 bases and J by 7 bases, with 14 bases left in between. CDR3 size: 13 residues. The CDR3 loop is CASWQGIIGELFF. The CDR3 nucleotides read TGTGCCAGCTGGCAGGGAATAATCGGGGAGCTGTTTTTT.

CDR3 residues: CASSLGLAGGTDTQYF. The CDR3 DNA sequence: TGTGCCAGCAGCTTGGGACTAGCGGGAGGAACAGATACGCAGTATTTT. V usage is TRBV7-9 and J usage is TRBJ2-3; 15 bases align to TRBD2. Germline CDR1 reads SEHNR; CDR2 reads FQNEAQ (reference sequence). V shed 3 bases, J shed 3 bases, and the junction held 1 base outside the gene matches. The CDR3 totals 16 residues.

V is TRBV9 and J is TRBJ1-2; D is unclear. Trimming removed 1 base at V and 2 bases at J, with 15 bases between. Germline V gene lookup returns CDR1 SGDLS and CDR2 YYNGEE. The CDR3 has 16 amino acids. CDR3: CASSVSPLAPNYGYTF. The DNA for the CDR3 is TGTGCCAGCAGCGTATCACCCCTTGCCCCCAACTATGGCTACACCTTC.

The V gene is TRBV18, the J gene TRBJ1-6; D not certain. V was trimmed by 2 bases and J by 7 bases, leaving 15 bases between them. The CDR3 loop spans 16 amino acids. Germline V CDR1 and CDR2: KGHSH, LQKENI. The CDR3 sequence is CASSPSRQSGNSPLHF. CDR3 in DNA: TGTGCCAGCTCACCATCCCGCCAGTCCGGGAATTCACCCCTCCACTTT.